The sequence of this T cell receptor (beta chain) was determined in a study of shared clonotypes between healthy human individuals. Study results and caveats: Among non-shared clonotypes, generation probabilities were lower than among those shared by all four donors. Memory subsets generally showed lower estimated richness than naive subsets.

Details on this clone: The antigen remains undetermined.

Trimming cost V 3 bases and J 2 bases, with 13 bases left between them. The germline V gene encodes CDR1 KGHSH and CDR2 LQKENI. This CDR3 region has 15 residues. Assay: immunoSEQ multiplex PCR; the TCRdb copy retains only in-frame clones and omits some. The sample lists 1,500,000 or so clones; roughly 98.5% were seen once. The origin of this receptor is a man under 40 in good health. The chain is built from TRBV18 and TRBJ2-5; no firm D call. Input material: naive CD4+ T cells sorted from blood. This sample's subset: CD45RA+ positively selected. The CDR3 DNA sequence: TGTGCCAGCTCACCTTTGTTGGGTCAACAAGAGACCCAGTACTTC. This sequence encodes CASSPLLGQQETQYF.